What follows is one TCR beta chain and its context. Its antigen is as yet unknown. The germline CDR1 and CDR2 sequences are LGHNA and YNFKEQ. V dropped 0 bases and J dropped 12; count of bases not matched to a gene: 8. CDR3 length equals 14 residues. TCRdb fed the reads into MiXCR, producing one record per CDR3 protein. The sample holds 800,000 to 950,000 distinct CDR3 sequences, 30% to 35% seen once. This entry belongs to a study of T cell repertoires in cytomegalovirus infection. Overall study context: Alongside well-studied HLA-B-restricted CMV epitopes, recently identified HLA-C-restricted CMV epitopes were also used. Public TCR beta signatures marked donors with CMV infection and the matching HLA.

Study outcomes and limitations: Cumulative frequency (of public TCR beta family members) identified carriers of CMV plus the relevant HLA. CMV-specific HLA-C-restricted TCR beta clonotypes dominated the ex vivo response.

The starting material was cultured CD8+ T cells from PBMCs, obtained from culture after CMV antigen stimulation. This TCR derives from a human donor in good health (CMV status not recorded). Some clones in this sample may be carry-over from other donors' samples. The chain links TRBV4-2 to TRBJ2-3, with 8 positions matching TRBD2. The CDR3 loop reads CASSQDPNGGAQYF. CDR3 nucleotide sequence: TGTGCCAGCAGCCAAGACCCCAACGGGGGGGCTCAGTATTTT.